This T cell receptor (beta chain) was recovered during a study of molecular identifiers for immune sequencing clone quantification. At least ten counts were recorded for this clonotype. Trimming cost V 4 bases and J 0 bases, with 12 bases left between them. CDR1 LGHDT and CDR2 YNNKEL come from the germline V gene (reference sequence). The CDR3 loop spans 15 amino acids. Each CDR3 protein gets one entry after TCRdb re-called the PCR reads with MiXCR. The sample carries approximately 670,000 distinct CDR3 sequences, 15% to 20% recorded once. The TCR originated in a human donor in good health. Some libraries in this study had Jurkat cell RNA spiked in. The J gene is TRBJ1-1, the V gene TRBV3-1; D gene ambiguous. Sequencing input: naive CD8+ T cells from blood, with Jurkat cell RNA spiked in. Subset specified: FACS-sorted CD8+CD4-CCR7+CD45RA+ naive T cells. This chain's CDR3 is CASSPARVMNTEAFF. The CDR3 coding sequence is TGTGCCAGCAGCCCGGCGAGGGTTATGAACACTGAAGCTTTCTTT.